This T cell receptor (beta chain) derives from a study of blood T cell repertoires in COVID-19. The wider study: T cells, B-cell-depleted T cells, or PBMCs provided the cDNA or gDNA that served as material.

Sequencing used immunoSEQ multiplex PCR; TCRdb keeps in-frame clones, though not all of them. In the table there are some 150,000 clones, around 84% of which are singletons. The CDR3 extends over 15 amino acids. The germline V gene encodes CDR1 SGDLS and CDR2 YYNGEE. Trimming cost V 3 bases and J 6 bases; bases outside gene matches: 8. Everyone who took part was 18 to 89 years old, and they came from 24 US areas. In assigning cohorts, the study relied on participant-reported clinical history. Two negative PCRs, clearance, or symptom resolution characterized the recovered Cohort 3 donors. This clonotype was obtained from a middle-aged man who had recovered from COVID-19. The sample consisted of PBMCs or T cells enriched from blood (not recorded which). The chain employs TRBV9 and TRBJ2-1, with TRBD2 matching over 8 bases. CDR3 loop: CASSGVAGGGNEQFF. CDR3 nucleotides: TGTGCCAGCAGCGGCGTCGCGGGGGGAGGCAATGAGCAGTTCTTC.